Below, one TCR beta chain is given with its context. The junction departs from germline at one end; a sequencing error may be responsible. The data derive from a study of cytomegalovirus exposure and HLA in healthy donors. Germline values: CDR1 SGDLS, CDR2 YYNGEE. The CDR3 has 19 amino acids. PCR was performed using 60 Vbeta and 13 Jbeta primers. Data came from immunoSEQ multiplex PCR; TCRdb stores just in-frame clones and leaves some out. The sample lists about 80,000 clones; less than 80% were seen once. Sequencing input: PBMCs. The chain recombines TRBV9 with TRBJ1-6, with 9 bases identical to TRBD1. The TCR sequence derives from a human donor in good health. The CDR3 region has the DNA TGTGCCAGCAGCGTAGGGAGGACAGGGGAACCCATCGAGAATTCACCCCTCAACTTT. Its translation is CASSVGRTGEPIENSPLNF.